This entry concerns a single T cell receptor (beta chain). No antigen is known for it. While unrecorded immune exposures were likely, the donors were nominally healthy when sampled. This sample was included in a study of cytomegalovirus exposure and HLA in healthy donors. The CDR3 spans 13 residues. Germline V gives CDR1 SQVTM, CDR2 ANQGSEA. V shed 7 bases and J shed 0 bases, with 12 bases lying between them. General observations from the study: CMV serostatus was the sole immune exposure information available. In vitro work confirmed that a few CMV-associated chains recognize CMV antigens.

PCR used 60 Vbeta primers and 13 Jbeta primers. Under the authors' procedure: Unique TCR beta chains numbered approximately 80 million in a later analysis, with roughly 10 million shared. Generated by immunoSEQ multiplex PCR, the TCRdb table keeps only in-frame clones and is missing some. That table supplies the V and J calls and clone size; D and trimming were determined from the DNA. The data contain tens of thousands of clones, about three quarters of them singletons. Sequencing was done on a sample of PBMCs. The sequence came from a man aged 50-60 years in good health and CMV-seropositive. The chain employs TRBV29-1 and TRBJ1-1; perhaps TRBD1 as D (6 bases). The chain's CDR3 is CSGGGQLNTEAFF. In DNA, the CDR3 is TGCAGCGGGGGGGGCCAGTTGAACACTGAAGCTTTCTTT.